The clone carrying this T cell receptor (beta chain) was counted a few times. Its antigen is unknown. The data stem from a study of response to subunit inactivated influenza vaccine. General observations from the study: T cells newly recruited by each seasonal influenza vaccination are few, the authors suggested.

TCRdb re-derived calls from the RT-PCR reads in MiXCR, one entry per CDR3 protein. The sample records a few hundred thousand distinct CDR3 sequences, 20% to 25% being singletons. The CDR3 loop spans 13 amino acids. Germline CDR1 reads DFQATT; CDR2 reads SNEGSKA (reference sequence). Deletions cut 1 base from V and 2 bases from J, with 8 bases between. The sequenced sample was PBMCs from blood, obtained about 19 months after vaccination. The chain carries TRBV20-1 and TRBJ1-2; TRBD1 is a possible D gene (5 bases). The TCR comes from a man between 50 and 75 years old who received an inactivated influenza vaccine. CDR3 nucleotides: TGCAGTGCTAGAGTGCCAGGGAACTATGGCTACACCTTC. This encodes CSARVPGNYGYTF.